Sequencing of this T cell receptor (beta chain) was carried out in a study of Tregs in tolerant kidney transplant recipients. Regarding the study as a whole: The most relevant donor-specific Treg TCRbeta repertoire apparently came from expansion with activated donor B cells. Antigen-driven expansion was suggested because donor-specific Tregs expanded more than all Tregs in tolerant patients. The small number of patients limits these findings pending further validation.

A note on this clone: Antigen unknown. The CDR3 end is not reached by the read, which stops 3 residues before it; the germline J gene fills it in.

TCRdb's copy holds only in-frame clones and misses some; the assay was immunoSEQ multiplex PCR. The data show about 30,000 clones, and the top ten clones hold approximately 6.9%. V lost 4 bases, J lost 2 bases, and 8 bases stayed unmatched. This CDR3 is built from 15 residues. Germline V gene lookup returns CDR1 SGHKS and CDR2 YYEKEE (reference sequence). This specimen consisted of CD8+ T cells from blood, obtained before the transplant. This TCR derives from a human donor who received a combined kidney and bone marrow transplant. The chain is built from TRBV5-5 and TRBJ2-7; 8 positions match TRBD2. The CDR3 region is CASSQGLGFAYEQYF. The part of the CDR3 DNA that was read is TGTGCCAGCAGCCAGGGACTAGGATTCGCCTACGAG. The full variable domain, its missing parts supplied by reference TRBV5-5 and TRBJ2-7, is DAGVTQSPTHLIKTRGQQVTLRCSPISGHKSVSWYQQVLGQGPQFIFQYYEKEERGRGNFPDRFSARQFPNYSSELNVNALLLGDSALYLCASSQGLGFAYEQYFGPGTRLTVT.